What follows are 10 T cell receptor beta chains derived from one specimen sequenced in a study of naive and memory T cell subsets. An equimolar mix of two oligonucleotides served as the beta constant-region primer for TRBC1 and TRBC2. Using its own MiXCR run on the UMI-ligation and nested PCR reads, TCRdb lists one record per CDR3 protein. The sample holds about 35,000 distinct CDR3 sequences, 13% seen once. Input material: effector memory CD4+ T cells from blood. Subset of the sample: effector memory, CD45RA- CD27-. The receptor source for this set is a human donor in good health.

V usage is TRBV2 and J usage is TRBJ2-3; 7 bases agree with TRBD1. Per germline, CDR1 SNHLY and CDR2 FYNNEI. The CDR3 has 13 amino acids. V shed 8 bases and J 5 bases; nucleotides not matched to a gene: 7. Here the CDR3 reads CASRVGGQDTQYF. Here the CDR3 DNA reads TGTGCCAGCCGTGTAGGGGGCCAAGATACGCAGTATTTT.

The gene calls are TRBV12-3 or TRBV12-4 and TRBJ1-5; D might be TRBD1 (6 bases). The germline V and J ends were trimmed by 1 base and 1 base, with 14 bases remaining between them. The CDR3 contains 17 residues. The CDR3, as DNA: TGTGCCAGCAGTTTAGGGTCGGGGGGGGCGAGCAATCAGCCCCAGCATTTT. This gives the protein CASSLGSGGASNQPQHF.

There are a few counts of this clonotype. This chain joins TRBV6-6 and TRBJ2-1; 8 nucleotides agree with TRBD2. The CDR3 is 14 residues long. CDR1 and CDR2 (germline): MNHNY, SVGAGI (reference sequence). The trim removed 5 bases at V and 10 bases at J, leaving 10 bases unmatched. The CDR3 protein is CASSPLAGTGEQFF. Here the CDR3 DNA reads TGTGCCAGCAGTCCTTTAGCGGGGACCGGAGAGCAGTTCTTC.

V gene TRBV27 combines with J gene TRBJ1-2; 7 nucleotides align to TRBD1. CDR3 size: 15 residues. Losses at the gene ends were 6 bases for V and 4 bases for J; bases not matched to a gene: 11. Germline loops: CDR1 MNHEY, CDR2 SMNVEV (reference sequence). The CDR3 here is CASRRERGRGYGYTF. DNA of the CDR3: TGTGCCAGCAGAAGAGAGAGGGGGCGCGGCTATGGCTACACCTTC.

In its sample, this clonotype was seen many times. This sequence joins TRBV5-5 and TRBJ1-2; 8 nucleotides agree with TRBD1. The germline CDR1 and CDR2 sequences are SGHKS and YYEKEE (reference sequence). Losses at the gene ends were 0 bases for V and 4 bases for J; bases not matched to a gene: 5. This CDR3 comprises 15 residues. The CDR3 DNA is TGTGCCAGCAGCTTGGGACCGACAGGGGCCTATGGCTACACCTTC. Amino acids: CASSLGPTGAYGYTF.

The chain employs TRBV19 and TRBJ2-5, with D perhaps matching TRBD1 (6 bases). Trimming took 3 bases from V and 7 from J, leaving 15 bases between them. CDR1 is LNHDA, CDR2 SQIVND, per germline (reference sequence). The CDR3 loop spans 14 amino acids. The CDR3: CASSMAQGWWTQYF. DNA for the CDR3: TGTGCCAGTAGTATGGCACAGGGCTGGTGGACCCAGTACTTC. Filled out from reference TRBV19 and TRBJ2-5, the complete variable domain reads DGGITQSPKYLFRKEGQNVTLSCEQNLNHDAMYWYRQDPGQGLRLIYYSQIVNDFQKGDIAEGYSVSREKKESFPLTVTSAQKNPTAFYLCASSMAQGWWTQYFGPGTRLLVL.

The rearrangement joins TRBV9 to TRBJ1-4; tentative D call: TRBD1 (6 bases). The CDR3 runs 17 residues. The V gene's germline CDR1 is SGDLS and CDR2 YYNGEE. The V end was cut by 0 bases, the J end by 2 bases, with 14 bases between. CDR3 sequence (DNA): TGTGCCAGCAGCGTAGACTCTGGGGGCGGCACTAATGAAAAACTGTTTTTT. Encoded protein: CASSVDSGGGTNEKLFF.

The rearrangement uses TRBV2 and TRBJ1-6; D not resolved. V was shortened by 4 bases and J by 6 bases, with 7 bases between the two germline ends. CDR1 is SNHLY and CDR2 is FYNNEI in the germline V gene. The length of the CDR3 is 13 residues. The CDR3 sequence: CASSGTVNSPLHF. As DNA, the CDR3 is TGTGCCAGCAGTGGGACGGTTAATTCACCCCTCCACTTT.

By share, this clonotype ranks as medium-sized. The CDR3 here is CASSLAGQGADTQYF. CDR3 nucleotide sequence: TGTGCCAGCAGCTTAGCTGGGCAGGGGGCAGATACGCAGTATTTT. This sequence joins TRBV7-9 and TRBJ2-3, with 7 bases lining up with TRBD1. Germline loops: CDR1 SEHNR, CDR2 FQNEAQ (reference sequence). This CDR3 comprises 15 residues. V dropped 0 bases and J dropped 4; count of bases not matched to a gene: 4.

This clonotype was picked up a small number of times. This chain connects TRBV20-1 to TRBJ2-5; the D gene is possibly TRBD2 (7 bases). The V gene lost 4 bases and the J gene lost 5 bases, with 20 bases spanning the gap. The CDR3 is 15 residues long. From germline, CDR1 is DFQATT and CDR2 SNEGSKA (reference sequence). The CDR3 DNA sequence: TGCAGTGCTACGCTTAGGGCGGGGGCGCCCGAGACCCAGTACTTC. Protein product: CSATLRAGAPETQYF.